A selection of T cell receptor beta chains follows, all from one sample in a study of HIV-infected patients and healthy controls. In TCRdb, the 5' RACE reads were re-called with MiXCR into one record per CDR3 protein. The table records some 9,300 distinct CDR3 sequences, over 9.5% of them present only once. The source was blood, collected before antiretroviral therapy. These receptors were taken from an adult with HIV infection. Both conserved end residues are part of each CDR3. The D gene is left open where the match is weak. Where a row states a size, it is once, few, many or the class of an expanded clone; other rows omit it.

j_call clone_size v_call d_call cdr3_nt cdr3_aa
TRBJ2-1 many TRBV19 NA TGTGCCTCCGAGGGGGAGGGCTATGAGCAGTTCTTC CASEGEGYEQFF
TRBJ1-5 many TRBV6-2/TRBV6-3 TRBD1 TGTGCCAGCAGGGACGAGGGGGCCCCCCAGCCCCAGCATTTT CASRDEGAPQPQHF
TRBJ1-1 many TRBV6-2/TRBV6-3 NA TGTGCCAGCAGTTACCTGCCCGAGGGTGTTGAAGCTTTCTTT CASSYLPEGVEAFF
TRBJ2-3 many TRBV5-6 TRBD1 TGTGCCAGCAGCTCGACAGGGGGCACAGATACGCAGTATTTT CASSSTGGTDTQYF
TRBJ2-6 NA TRBV7-9 NA TGTGCCAGCAGCTCCATAGGGGCCAACGTCCTGACTTTC CASSSIGANVLTF
TRBJ2-6 many TRBV5-6 NA TGTGCCAGCAGCTTGACCGGGGTGAGGGCCAACGTCCTGACTTTC CASSLTGVRANVLTF
TRBJ2-1 medium-sized TRBV12-3/TRBV12-4 TRBD2 TGTGCCAGCAGTTTAGCGCCACGGTTAGCGGGAGGGCCGAGAAATGAGCAGTTCTTC CASSLAPRLAGGPRNEQFF
TRBJ1-1 once TRBV18 TRBD1 TGTGCCAGCTCGAAGACAGGGTCGCCTGAAGCTTTCTTT CASSKTGSPEAFF
TRBJ1-1 many TRBV19 NA TGTGCCAGTAGTTTCCAGGATGGCACTGAAGCTTTCTTT CASSFQDGTEAFF
TRBJ1-5 many TRBV27 NA TGTGCCAGCATCAAGCAGCCCCAGCATTTT CASIKQPQHF
TRBJ2-5 many TRBV30 NA TGTGCCTGGAGCGTATCCCGACAAGAGACCCAGTACTTC CAWSVSRQETQYF
TRBJ2-3 many TRBV7-9 NA TGTGCCAGCAGCCAAAGCACGGAAGGTACGCAGTATTTT CASSQSTEGTQYF
TRBJ1-5 many TRBV6-1 NA TGTGCCAGCAGGAGGCCCAACGATCAGCCCCAGCATTTT CASRRPNDQPQHF
TRBJ2-7 medium-sized TRBV6-1 NA TGTGCCAGCAGTGATACGGGTCGGTACGAGCAGTACTTC CASSDTGRYEQYF
TRBJ2-5 medium-sized TRBV5-1 NA TGCGCCAGCAGCTTACAGGCCGATACGTTACAAGAGACCCAGTACTTC CASSLQADTLQETQYF
TRBJ2-1 many TRBV20-1 NA TGCAGTGCTACACCCGACGTGAGCCGAAAGGAGTTCTTC CSATPDVSRKEFF
TRBJ2-2 many TRBV27 NA TGTGCCAGCAGTTTTGGGCTGAACACCGGGGAGCTGTTTTTT CASSFGLNTGELFF
TRBJ1-6 many TRBV7-2 NA TGTGCCAGCAGCCCCCGGGACACCCGGAATTCACCCCTCCACTTT CASSPRDTRNSPLHF
TRBJ1-4 many TRBV10-3 NA TGTGCCATCAGTTCGCCCGGGACGAATGCGGAATCACTGTTTTTT CAISSPGTNAESLFF
TRBJ2-1 few TRBV19 NA TGTGCCAGTAGTCGGGACGGATACAATGAGCAGTTCTTC CASSRDGYNEQFF
TRBJ2-7 many TRBV3-2 NA TGTGCCAGCAGCCAAGAGCCCACACTAGCGGGGGGGCCGAATTCTGTCTACGAGCAGTACTTC CASSQEPTLAGGPNSVYEQYF
TRBJ1-5 medium-sized TRBV4-1 NA TGCGCCAGCAGCCAAGACGCGGCGATGAGCAATCAGCCCCAGCATTTT CASSQDAAMSNQPQHF
TRBJ1-2 NA TRBV7-9 NA TGTGCCAGCAGCTTAGGGCACTATGGCTACACCTTC CASSLGHYGYTF
TRBJ1-5 many TRBV4-2 TRBD1 TGTGCCAGCAGCCAGGATCAGGGGGCGAGTGGGCCCCAGCATTTT CASSQDQGASGPQHF
TRBJ1-1 many TRBV6-1 NA TGTGCCAGCGGTCAAGAGATCGGTCGGGGCACTGAAGCTTTCTTT CASGQEIGRGTEAFF
TRBJ1-6 NA TRBV7-3 TRBD1 TGTGCCAGCAGCCGACAGGGCGAAGTTTCACCCCTCCACTTT CASSRQGEVSPLHF
TRBJ2-2 many TRBV15 NA TGTGCCACCAGCAGAGATTCCCCCGCGGAGGGCGGGGAGCTGTTTTTT CATSRDSPAEGGELFF
TRBJ2-7 many TRBV4-2 TRBD1 TGTGCCAGCAGCCCGTTCGGACAGGGATCCTACGAGCAGTACTTC CASSPFGQGSYEQYF
TRBJ1-1 NA TRBV7-3 NA TGTGCCAGCAGCCAAACAGGGACGAACACTGAAGCTTTCTTT CASSQTGTNTEAFF
TRBJ2-7 many TRBV20-1 TRBD1 TGCAGTGCTCCCCCCCTGACAGGGGGCTTATACGAGCAGTACTTC CSAPPLTGGLYEQYF
TRBJ2-5 many TRBV28 NA TGTGCCAGCAGTTTCGGTGAGACCCAGTACTTC CASSFGETQYF
TRBJ1-1 many TRBV5-4 NA TGTGCCAGCAACCCCAAAGAGGCTTACACTGAAGCTTTCTTT CASNPKEAYTEAFF
TRBJ1-4 NA TRBV19 TRBD1 TGTGCCAGTAGTGAACAGGGGACTAATGAAAAACTGTTTTTT CASSEQGTNEKLFF
TRBJ2-1 many TRBV3-1 NA TGTGCCAGCAGCCAAGAACGGGGTGAGCAGTTCTTC CASSQERGEQFF
TRBJ2-1 many TRBV7-9 NA TGTGCCAGCAGCTTAGAATTAGGAGGCGAGCAGTTCTTC CASSLELGGEQFF
TRBJ2-1 NA TRBV29-1 NA TGTACTGCAGGGGTCTACAATGAGCAGTTCTTC CTAGVYNEQFF
TRBJ1-1 many TRBV9 TRBD1 TGTGCCAGCAGCGTAGCGACAGGGGGCAAGTTTGAAGCTTTCTTT CASSVATGGKFEAFF
TRBJ2-5 many TRBV7-2 NA TGTGCCAGCAGCTTTCGGGTCAGGCAAGAGACCCAGTACTTC CASSFRVRQETQYF
TRBJ1-5 NA TRBV30 NA TGTGCCTGGAGTGTGAGGGGTCAGCCCCAGCATTTT CAWSVRGQPQHF
TRBJ2-5 few TRBV29-1 NA TGCAGCGTTGAAAAACTAGGGGAGACCCAGTACTTC CSVEKLGETQYF
TRBJ2-7 few TRBV7-9 NA TGTGCCAGCAGCTTAGCCCCGGGGTCCTACGAGCAGTACTTC CASSLAPGSYEQYF
TRBJ2-2 many TRBV7-2 TRBD2 TGTGCCAGCACCCTAGTCGGTTTTTTGGGACTAGCGGGAGCGGAGACCGGGGAGCTGTTTTTT CASTLVGFLGLAGAETGELFF
TRBJ2-1 many TRBV12-3/TRBV12-4 TRBD1 TGTGCCAGCAGTTCTCCGGGACAGGGTCATGGTGAGCAGTTCTTC CASSSPGQGHGEQFF
TRBJ2-1 few TRBV10-3 TRBD2 TGTGCCATCACCTCTGGCGGGAGCTCCTACAATGAGCAGTTCTTC CAITSGGSSYNEQFF
TRBJ2-5 medium-sized TRBV2 NA TGTGCCAGCAGTGAAATAGAGACCCAGTACTTC CASSEIETQYF